This entry describes one TCR beta chain. The sample belongs to a study of shared clonotypes between healthy human individuals. In germline, CDR1 is MGHRA, CDR2 YSYEKL. The CDR3 consists of 13 residues. V was cut by 0 bases and J by 2 bases, with 5 bases left in between. CD45RO-negative, CCR7-positively selected cells formed the naive CD8 fraction, excluding terminally differentiated effector memory CD45RA+ cells. Every donor, a Caucasian adult, lived in Nashville, Tennessee. The run depth of the assay was deep. Original analysis: Filtering differed for immunoSEQ, which gave only junction sequences without quality scores. This table comes from immunoSEQ multiplex PCR, and its TCRdb copy is limited to in-frame clones, with some not included. V, J and clone size reflect that table, while D and trimming were determined from the DNA. The data hold hundreds of thousands of clones, with 96% observed a single time.

Sequencing was carried out using naive CD8+ T cells sorted from blood. The TCR originated in a woman under 40 in good health. The V call is TRBV4-1, the J call TRBJ2-7; no reliable D call. The DNA of the CDR3 is TGCGCCAGCAGCCAAGAAGCCACCTACGAGCAGTACTTC. As protein: CASSQEATYEQYF.